This T cell receptor beta chain was observed in a study of post-analysis software for immune sequencing data. Whole-study results and caveats: A handful of TRBV segments appeared more often in patients than in controls, and TRBV5-6, TRBV5-1 and TRBV20-1 were among these. F measure grouped same-batch samples tightly together.

With regard to this clonotype: The antigen is not known.

The CDR3 has 17 amino acids. V lost 0 bases, J lost 4 bases, and 9 bases stayed unmatched. Germline values: CDR1 MDHEN, CDR2 SYDVKM. Unique molecular identifiers featured in each of the TCR beta cDNA libraries. TCRdb re-called the PCR reads through MiXCR, storing one row per CDR3 protein. The table shows about half a million distinct CDR3 sequences, with less than 45% occurring only once. This TCR was recovered from a girl aged 5-17 years with multiple sclerosis. V is TRBV28 and J is TRBJ1-1, with 9 bases matching TRBD1. What was sequenced was blood. The CDR3 is CASSLWRDRAQFTEAFF. CDR3 DNA: TGTGCCAGCAGTTTATGGCGGGACAGGGCTCAATTCACTGAAGCTTTCTTT.